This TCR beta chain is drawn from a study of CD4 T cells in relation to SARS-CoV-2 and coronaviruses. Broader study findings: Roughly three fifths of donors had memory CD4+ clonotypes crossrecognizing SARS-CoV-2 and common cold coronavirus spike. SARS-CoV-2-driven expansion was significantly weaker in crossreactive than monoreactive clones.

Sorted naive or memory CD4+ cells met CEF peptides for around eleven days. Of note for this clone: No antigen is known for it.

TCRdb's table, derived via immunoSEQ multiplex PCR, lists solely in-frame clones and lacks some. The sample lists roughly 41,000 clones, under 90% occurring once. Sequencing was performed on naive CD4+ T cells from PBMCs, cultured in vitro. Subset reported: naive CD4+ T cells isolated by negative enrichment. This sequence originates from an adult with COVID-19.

CDR3 sequence reads: CASSPSPTGPNEKLFF. DNA for the CDR3: TGTGCCAGCAGTCCCTCACCGACAGGGCCTAATGAAAAACTGTTTTTT. This rearrangement joins TRBV28 to TRBJ1-4, with 7 nucleotides matching TRBD1. CDR1 and CDR2 (germline): MDHEN, SYDVKM. The CDR3 spans 16 residues. V trimming: 5 bases; J trimming: 3 bases; junction bases outside the gene matches: 9.